These 5 T cell receptor beta chains were sequenced from one sample in a study of T-cell memory formation after mild COVID-19. Each CDR3 protein is one row after TCRdb ran MiXCR on the 5' RACE reads. The repertoire has some 300,000 distinct CDR3 sequences, 20% to 25% of them found once; the top ten carry under 25%. The sample comprised PBMCs or a T cell subset sorted from them (not recorded which). Receptors were obtained from a man aged 18-30 years who had mild COVID-19 (a few samples of this study predate the infection). Cell type and time point are not known.

The chain has TRBV16 and TRBJ2-7, with D unresolved. CDR3 size: 13 residues. The germline gives CDR1 KGHSY, CDR2 FQNENV. V was cut by 4 bases and J by 0 bases, with 7 bases left in between. Here the CDR3 DNA reads TGTGCCAGCAGCCGGAGCTTCTCCTACGAGCAGTACTTC. This codes for CASSRSFSYEQYF. The whole variable domain, remainder taken from reference TRBV16 and TRBJ2-7, is GEEVAQTPKHLVRGEGQKAKLYCAPIKGHSYVFWYQQVLKNEFKFLISFQNENVFDETGMPKERFSAKCLPNSPCSLEIQATKLEDSAVYFCASSRSFSYEQYFGPGTRLTVT.

This clonotype was detected only a few times. The CDR3 DNA reads as TGTGCCAGCAGCCCGCACCGGGACAGCTACAATGAGCAGTTCTTC. As protein: CASSPHRDSYNEQFF. The V and J genes are TRBV7-3 and TRBJ2-1, with 7 bases matching TRBD1. This CDR3 is 15 amino acids long. The ends lost 5 bases at V and 3 bases at J; junction bases unmatched: 7. CDR1 and CDR2 (germline): SGHTA, FQGTGA.

This clonotype was recorded a few times. The DNA for the CDR3 is TGCAGCGTGCATCGGGCTAACGAGCAGTACTTC. Its translation: CSVHRANEQYF. The chain carries TRBV29-1 and TRBJ2-7; D gene uncertain. From germline, CDR1 is SQVTM and CDR2 ANQGSEA. The CDR3 contains 11 residues. Trimming shortened V by 6 bases and J by 5 bases, and 11 bases separated the two germline ends.

This clonotype came up many times. The genes are TRBV7-2 and TRBJ2-3; unclear D gene. The CDR3 is 14 residues long. CDR1 SGHTA and CDR2 FQGNSA come from the germline V gene. V lost 4 bases and J lost 2, with 10 bases in between. CDR3 residues: CASSSRALTDTQYF. CDR3 DNA: TGTGCCAGCAGCTCCCGGGCCCTCACAGATACGCAGTATTTT.

This clonotype was recorded a few times. The rearrangement links TRBV24-1 to TRBJ2-7; D unresolved. The germline V gene has CDR1 KGHDR and CDR2 SFDVKD. V was clipped by 5 bases and J by 7 bases, with 23 bases between them. CDR3 length: 16 amino acids. CDR3 DNA sequence: TGTGCCACCAGTGCCGTCAGGACGGTGGGTTGGTATGAGCAGTACGTC. Amino acid sequence: CATSAVRTVGWYEQYV.